The 2 T cell receptor beta chains given below trace back to one sample, sequenced in a study of patients and donors after allogeneic stem cell transplantation. Via MiXCR, TCRdb re-called the RT-PCR reads, giving one row per CDR3 protein. The data show around 200,000 distinct CDR3 sequences, 38% seen once. The sample was blood, either unsorted or a sorted T cell fraction (not recorded which). These receptors originate from a human donor who was either an allogeneic HSCT recipient or a stem cell or donor lymphocyte infusion donor (not recorded which). It is not recorded whose cells these are; they may come from a transplant donor.

V gene TRBV12-3 or TRBV12-4 combines with J gene TRBJ1-3; D remains unclear. The CDR3 is made up of 14 amino acids. The germline V and J ends were trimmed by 3 bases and 1 base, with 7 bases remaining between them. The CDR3 bases are TGTGCCAGCAGTTTTGAGGTTTCTGGAAACACCATATATTTT. This translates into CASSFEVSGNTIYF.

This clonotype was observed a few times. The junction shows a germline mismatch at one end, possibly a read error. J is TRBJ2-7 and V is TRBV5-1, with 9 bases that match TRBD1. The CDR3 is 16 amino acids. The germline CDR1 and CDR2 sequences are SGHRS and YFSETQ. For the CDR3, the DNA is TGCGCCAGCAGATTGGATGATTCGGGACAGGGCTACGAGCAGTACTTC. It is translated as CASRLDDSGQGYEQYF.